This T cell receptor (beta chain) was recovered during a study of T-cell memory formation after mild COVID-19. Germline V gives CDR1 SGHTA, CDR2 FQGTGA. The CDR3 sequence is 15 residues long. V lost 2 bases, J lost 2 bases, and 4 bases stayed unmatched. Using its own MiXCR run on the 5' RACE reads, TCRdb lists one record per CDR3 protein. This sample has approximately 240,000 distinct CDR3 sequences; roughly 17% occur once, and the top ten carry about 3.5%. This sequence joins TRBV7-3 and TRBJ2-3; TRBD2 matches 7 bases. The specimen was PBMCs or a T cell subset sorted from them (not recorded which). The receptor comes from a man between 18 and 35 years old who had mild COVID-19 (a few samples of this study predate the infection). Cell type and time point are not known. The CDR3 protein is CASSLRAGITDTQYF. The CDR3 DNA is TGTGCCAGCAGCTTACGAGCGGGGATCACAGATACGCAGTATTTT. The whole variable domain, remainder taken from reference TRBV7-3 and TRBJ2-3, is GAGVSQTPSNKVTEKGKYVELRCDPISGHTALYWYRQSLGQGPEFLIYFQGTGAADDSGLPNDRFFAVRPEGSVSTLKIQRTERGDSAVYLCASSLRAGITDTQYFGPGTRLTVL.